Here is one TCR beta chain with its context. Its antigen is unidentified. 13 Jbeta primers and 60 Vbeta primers were used for the PCR. Sequencing was performed with immunoSEQ multiplex PCR; in TCRdb, only in-frame clones are kept and a portion is missing. The repertoire holds approximately 200,000 clones, 84% seen once, with about 0.25% in the top ten. This entry comes from a study of cytomegalovirus exposure and HLA in healthy donors. The study's findings and limits: TCR beta V segments were, for the most part, productive about 87% or about 30% of the time in an earlier analysis. Equally common other TCR beta chains were less clonally expanded than HLA-associated ones, a later analysis found.

These donors counted as nominally healthy when sampled, but unrecorded immune exposures were likely. The sequenced sample was PBMCs. This receptor was taken from a boy aged 10-17 years in good health and CMV-seronegative.

CDR3 bases: TGTGCCAGCAGTCCCCCCCAAAACACCATATATTTT. Translated, it gives CASSPPQNTIYF. V and J are TRBV28 and TRBJ1-3; D is uncertain. Germline CDR1 and CDR2: MDHEN and SYDVKM. This CDR3 contains 12 residues. V was pared by 5 bases and J by 6 bases, with 8 bases between.